The 30 T cell receptor beta chains below all came from one sample that was sequenced in a study of shared clonotypes between healthy human individuals. Using immunoSEQ multiplex PCR, the repertoire was profiled, and TCRdb retains in-frame clones only, with some absent. The table lists 2 million to 3 million clones, over 85% of them singletons. Input material: naive CD4+ T cells sorted from blood. Sample subset: CD45RA+ positively selected. These receptor sequences come from a man between 18 and 35 years old in good health.

This chain joins TRBV18 and TRBJ1-4; D is ambiguous. V was clipped by 0 bases and J by 5 bases, with 10 bases between them. CDR1 is KGHSH and CDR2 is LQKENI in the germline V gene. This CDR3 region has 15 residues. The CDR3 nucleotides are TGTGCCAGCTCACCACCGAACAGCAGGAATGAAAAACTGTTTTTT. Translated, it gives CASSPPNSRNEKLFF.

Notes on this clone: The identical CDR3 is also encoded by other nucleotide sequences in the sample. This chain links TRBV10-3 with TRBJ2-3; no definite D call. Germline lookup yields CDR1 ENHRY and CDR2 SYGVKD. V was trimmed by 0 bases and J by 0 bases, leaving 7 bases between them. CDR3 length: 15 amino acids. The CDR3 region is CAISESGVSTDTQYF. The CDR3, as DNA: TGTGCCATCAGTGAGTCTGGGGTTAGCACAGATACGCAGTATTTT.

This chain uses TRBV19 with TRBJ2-3; no firm D call. Germline assignment: CDR1 LNHDA and CDR2 SQIVND (reference sequence). This CDR3 is 12 amino acids long. V lost 7 bases and J 3 bases, leaving 8 bases between the germline ends. The CDR3 is CASTGRTDTQYF. For the CDR3, the DNA is TGTGCCAGTACCGGACGGACAGATACGCAGTATTTT.

This sequence joins TRBV10-3 and TRBJ2-2, with 16 bases that match TRBD2. V dropped 5 bases and J dropped 0; count of bases not matched to a gene: 9. CDR3 length equals 20 residues. CDR1 is ENHRY, CDR2 SYGVKD, per germline. DNA for the CDR3: TGTGCCATCAGTCCGTCCACCGGGACTAGCGGGGGGGCGAACACCGGGGAGCTGTTTTTT. Its translation is CAISPSTGTSGGANTGELFF.

About this clone: Other nucleotide sequences in the sample specify the same CDR3. CDR3 nucleotide sequence: TGTGCCAGCAGTGGGACAGGGGGTGGCTACACCTTC. This sequence encodes CASSGTGGGYTF. The chain uses TRBV2 and TRBJ1-2; the match to TRBD1 covers 10 bases. V lost 4 bases, J lost 7 bases, and 0 bases stayed unmatched. The CDR3 is 12 amino acids. Germline CDR1 reads SNHLY; CDR2 reads FYNNEI.

The chain employs TRBV28 and TRBJ1-5; D may be TRBD1 (5 bases). Germline V CDR1 and CDR2: MDHEN, SYDVKM. V was shortened by 5 bases and J by 5 bases, with 13 bases between the two germline ends. The CDR3 spans 14 residues. CDR3 nucleotide sequence: TGTGCCAGCAGTCGCCCAGGGTTAGATCAGCCCCAGCATTTT. This encodes CASSRPGLDQPQHF.

This chain joins TRBV7-2 and TRBJ2-3, with TRBD1 identical over 9 bases. The CDR3 covers 17 residues. The ends lost 1 base at V and 2 bases at J; junction bases unmatched: 7. CDR1 and CDR2 (germline): SGHTA, FQGNSA. CDR3 coding DNA: TGTGCCAGCAGCTTAGGGCCTTACAGGGGGCCCACAGATACGCAGTATTTT. As protein: CASSLGPYRGPTDTQYF.

The rearrangement uses TRBV11-2 and TRBJ2-1; 9 bases agree with TRBD2. Trimming took 1 base from V and 12 from J; bases not matched to a gene: 13. The CDR3 totals 16 residues. CDR1 is SGHAT and CDR2 is FQNNGV in the germline V gene. The CDR3 is CASSLAPSGAWYGQFF. CDR3 nucleotide sequence: TGTGCCAGCAGCTTAGCCCCTAGCGGGGCGTGGTATGGGCAGTTCTTC.

The rearrangement uses TRBV5-8 and TRBJ2-7, with a possible D match to TRBD2 (5 bases). Germline assignment: CDR1 SGHTS and CDR2 YDEGEE. This CDR3 has 15 residues. Trimming left V 4 bases short and J 0 bases short, with 14 bases between. CDR3: CASSPTRRSSYEQYF. In DNA, the CDR3 is TGTGCCAGCAGCCCCACGCGGAGGAGCTCCTACGAGCAGTACTTC.

In this sample, this clone turned up once. Distinct nucleotide sequences in the sample also encode this CDR3. V and J are TRBV2 and TRBJ2-5; D not resolved. Germline V CDR1 and CDR2: SNHLY, FYNNEI. The CDR3 loop spans 11 amino acids. Trimming removed 6 bases from V and 3 bases from J, with 5 bases in between. The CDR3: CASSKEETQYF. The CDR3 DNA is TGTGCCAGCAGCAAAGAAGAGACCCAGTACTTC.

This chain links TRBV18 with TRBJ1-5; TRBD1 agrees at 9 bases. Trimming at V came to 2 bases and at J to 10 bases, leaving 3 bases not matched to a gene. This CDR3 has 13 amino acids. Germline-derived CDR1 and CDR2 are KGHSH and LQKENI. CDR3 in amino acids: CASSPGTGNPQHF. CDR3 DNA: TGTGCCAGCTCACCAGGGACAGGGAATCCCCAGCATTTT. Filled out from reference TRBV18 and TRBJ1-5, the complete variable domain reads NAGVMQNPRHLVRRRGQEARLRCSPMKGHSHVYWYRQLPEEGLKFMVYLQKENIIDESGMPKERFSAEFPKEGPSILRIQQVVRGDSAAYFCASSPGTGNPQHFGDGTRLSIL.

The rearrangement joins TRBV5-8 to TRBJ1-3; TRBD1 matches 7 bases. Trimming cost V 5 bases and J 2 bases; bases outside gene matches: 4. The germline CDR1 and CDR2 sequences are SGHTS and YDEGEE. The CDR3 runs 14 residues. CDR3 loop: CASRADRAGNTIYF. The CDR3 DNA reads TGTGCCAGCAGGGCTGACAGGGCTGGAAACACCATATATTTT.

The gene calls are TRBV27 and TRBJ2-3; D uncertain. The CDR3 has 15 amino acids. CDR1 and CDR2 (germline): MNHEY, SMNVEV (reference sequence). Trimming shortened V by 8 bases and J by 0 bases, and 15 bases separated the two germline ends. In DNA, the CDR3 is TGTGCCAGCTCCTCATGGCAAGCTAGCACAGATACGCAGTATTTT. Translating gives CASSSWQASTDTQYF.

A word on this clone: Other nucleotide sequences from this sample produce the same CDR3. The DNA for the CDR3 is TGTGCCAGCAGCGTAGGGCAGGGAGCCTACGAGCAGTACTTC. It encodes CASSVGQGAYEQYF. The chain is built from TRBV9 and TRBJ2-7, with D perhaps given as TRBD1 or TRBD2 (5 bases each). This CDR3 region has 14 residues. V was shortened by 0 bases and J by 2 bases, with 9 bases between the two germline ends. Germline-derived CDR1 and CDR2 are SGDLS and YYNGEE.

The CDR3 DNA is TGCGCCAGCAGCTTTGGGGGCTCCCAAGAGACCCAGTACTTC. It codes for CASSFGGSQETQYF. This rearrangement joins TRBV5-1 to TRBJ2-5; D might be TRBD1 (6 bases). Germline V gene lookup returns CDR1 SGHRS and CDR2 YFSETQ. The CDR3 length is 14 residues. V lost 2 bases to trimming and J lost 1 base, with 9 bases between them.

This sequence joins TRBV2 and TRBJ2-3, with 16 bases lining up with TRBD2. V was clipped by 1 base and J by 2 bases; unmatched bases: 6. The CDR3 is 19 amino acids. CDR1 SNHLY and CDR2 FYNNEI come from the germline V gene. The CDR3 bases are TGTGCCAGCAGTGAAGAAGGGACTAGCGGGAGGGGTGTCACAGATACGCAGTATTTT. The encoded protein is CASSEEGTSGRGVTDTQYF.

A remark on this clone: Other DNA sequences of this sample code for an identical CDR3. The CDR3 DNA reads TGTGCCTGGAGTGAAAGTTACGAGCAGTACTTC. Its translation is CAWSESYEQYF. This chain links TRBV30 with TRBJ2-5, with no clear D. The J call may be wrong; the DNA end is better matched by TRBJ2-7. Germline CDR1 is GTSNPN and CDR2 is SVGIG (reference sequence). This CDR3 has 11 amino acids.

The genes are TRBV5-4 and TRBJ1-2; possibly TRBD1 for D (5 bases). The CDR3 totals 14 residues. The V gene lost 4 bases and the J gene lost 3 bases, with 13 bases spanning the gap. The germline CDR1 and CDR2 sequences are SGHNT and YYREEE (reference sequence). CDR3: CASSRGGSDYGYTF. In DNA form, the CDR3 reads TGTGCCAGCAGCCGGGGCGGGTCGGACTATGGCTACACCTTC. Looking up the rest from reference TRBV5-4 and TRBJ1-2 gives the full variable domain: ETGVTQSPTHLIKTRGQQVTLRCSSQSGHNTVSWYQQALGQGPQFIFQYYREEENGRGNFPPRFSGLQFPNYSSELNVNALELDDSALYLCASSRGGSDYGYTFGSGTRLTVV.

This clone was detected once. The chain uses TRBV7-9 and TRBJ2-3, with D possibly matching TRBD1 (5 bases). V was shortened by 3 bases and J by 1 base, with 11 bases between the two germline ends. The germline gives CDR1 SEHNR, CDR2 FQNEAQ (reference sequence). The CDR3 is made up of 15 amino acids. Written as DNA, the CDR3 is TGTGCCAGCAGCTTGGCCCAGGGCGGCACAGATACGCAGTATTTT. Translation gives CASSLAQGGTDTQYF.

The rearrangement links TRBV2 to TRBJ1-4; D remains ambiguous. V lost 4 bases and J lost 8, with 11 bases in between. CDR3 length equals 13 residues. Per germline, CDR1 SNHLY and CDR2 FYNNEI. As DNA, the CDR3 is TGTGCCAGCAGTGTCCGGGCCCCCGAAAAACTGTTTTTT. This gives the protein CASSVRAPEKLFF. Full variable domain (missing parts from reference TRBV2 and TRBJ1-4): EPEVTQTPSHQVTQMGQEVILRCVPISNHLYFYWYRQILGQKVEFLVSFYNNEISEKSEIFDDQFSVERPDGSNFTLKIRSTKLEDSAMYFCASSVRAPEKLFFGSGTQLSVL.

This clone appeared once. CDR3 sequence reads: CASSLGSGANVLTF. The CDR3 nucleotides are TGTGCCAGCAGTTTGGGGAGCGGGGCCAACGTCCTGACTTTC. V gene TRBV6-5 combines with J gene TRBJ2-6; tentative D call: TRBD2 (5 bases). The V end was cut by 4 bases, the J end by 4 bases, with 8 bases between. Germline V gene data show CDR1 as MNHEY and CDR2 as SVGAGI. This CDR3 contains 14 residues.

The chain joins TRBV5-4 to TRBJ2-1; tentatively, D is TRBD2 (6 bases). Trimming cost V 1 base and J 10 bases, with 12 bases left between them. The germline V gene has CDR1 SGHNT and CDR2 YYREEE (reference sequence). The length of the CDR3 is 13 residues. In nucleotides, the CDR3 is TGTGCCAGCAGCTTGAACGAGGCGGGGGAGCAGTTCTTC. Translating it yields CASSLNEAGEQFF. Combining the CDR3 with reference TRBV5-4 and TRBJ2-1 gives the whole variable domain ETGVTQSPTHLIKTRGQQVTLRCSSQSGHNTVSWYQQALGQGPQFIFQYYREEENGRGNFPPRFSGLQFPNYSSELNVNALELDDSALYLCASSLNEAGEQFFGPGTRLTVL.

This clone has a single count. This chain connects TRBV5-1 to TRBJ2-2; maybe TRBD1 (6 bases). The V and J ends lost 2 bases and 3 bases respectively, with 17 bases between them. Germline assignment: CDR1 SGHRS and CDR2 YFSETQ. The CDR3 length is 17 residues. The CDR3 coding sequence is TGCGCCAGCAGCTTCAAAAATAGGGGGAGTGACACCGGGGAGCTGTTTTTT. Protein: CASSFKNRGSDTGELFF.

The chain joins TRBV4-1 to TRBJ2-2, with D possibly being TRBD1 (5 bases). This CDR3 is built from 17 residues. CDR1 MGHRA and CDR2 YSYEKL come from the germline V gene. Trimming stripped 3 bases from V and 4 bases from J, with 18 bases between. CDR3 amino acids: CASSHPRQIGVTGELFF. Here the CDR3 DNA reads TGCGCCAGCAGCCATCCCCGGCAAATAGGGGTCACCGGGGAGCTGTTTTTT.

The CDR3 DNA follows: TGTGCTTACGGGACTCCCCAAGAGACCCAGTACTTC. Translated, it gives CAYGTPQETQYF. The chain has TRBV7-6 and TRBJ2-5; D may be TRBD2 (6 bases). The germline CDR1 and CDR2 sequences are SGHVS and FNYEAQ. The length of the CDR3 is 12 residues.

The chain links TRBV5-8 to TRBJ2-2; 8 bases map to TRBD2. Germline V lookup: CDR1 SGHTS, CDR2 YDEGEE. The CDR3 loop spans 16 amino acids. The junction had 5 bases not matched to a gene; V was cut back by 2 bases and J by 2 bases. CDR3 protein: CASSFAAGGNTGELFF. CDR3 DNA: TGTGCCAGCAGCTTCGCCGCGGGAGGAAACACCGGGGAGCTGTTTTTT. The variable domain in full, with the rest retrieved from reference TRBV5-8 and TRBJ2-2, is EAGVTQSPTHLIKTRGQQATLRCSPISGHTSVYWYQQALGLGLQFLLWYDEGEERNRGNFPPRFSGRQFPNYSSELNVNALELEDSALYLCASSFAAGGNTGELFFGEGSRLTVL.

The chain combines TRBV5-4 with TRBJ1-1; no clear D. Germline V CDR1 and CDR2: SGHNT, YYREEE (reference sequence). The CDR3 consists of 13 residues. Trimming removed 5 bases at V and 1 base at J, with 9 bases between. The CDR3 spells CASRRAGNTEAFF. The CDR3 region has the DNA TGTGCCAGCAGGCGTGCGGGGAACACTGAAGCTTTCTTT.

The table lists this clone with a few counts. The chain is built from TRBV27 and TRBJ1-5, with D perhaps TRBD1 (5 bases). Germline-derived CDR1 and CDR2 are MNHEY and SMNVEV (reference sequence). The length of the CDR3 is 15 residues. V was clipped by 7 bases and J by 2 bases, with 15 bases between them. For the CDR3, the DNA is TGTGCCAGCAAGCCGGGGGGGAGAGGCAATCAGCCCCAGCATTTT. This translates into CASKPGGRGNQPQHF.

The V call is TRBV9, the J call TRBJ1-1; 7 bases agree with TRBD1. Germline V gene sequence: CDR1 SGDLS, CDR2 YYNGEE. The CDR3 extends over 11 amino acids. Trimming removed 4 bases from V and 8 bases from J; junction bases left unmatched: 2. The CDR3 DNA is TGTGCCAGCAGCTCAGGGGGGGAAGCTTTCTTT. This translates into CASSSGGEAFF.

The chain carries TRBV28 and TRBJ2-3; weak D call: TRBD2 (6 bases). This CDR3 is built from 15 residues. V shed 2 bases and J shed 3 bases, with 12 bases lying between them. CDR1 and CDR2 from the germline V gene are MDHEN and SYDVKM. The CDR3 bases are TGTGCCAGCAGTTTAGGCGGGGTGGGTACAGATACGCAGTATTTT. Translating gives CASSLGGVGTDTQYF.